The entry below gives a single T cell receptor beta chain sequence along with its context. This specimen comes from a study of blood T cell repertoires in COVID-19. The protocol was immunoSEQ multiplex PCR, while the TCRdb copy is restricted to in-frame clones and leaves out a portion. This sample yields around 140,000 clones, of which 70% to 80% are seen a single time; approximately 4.5% belongs to the top ten. Germline V gene data show CDR1 as LGHDT and CDR2 as YNNKEL (reference sequence). Trimming cost V 1 base and J 2 bases, with 9 bases left between them. This CDR3 comprises 14 residues. The origin of this receptor is an elderly woman with active or convalescent COVID-19. The sequencing input was peripheral blood. The chain has TRBV3-1 (or the pseudogene TRBV3-2) and TRBJ2-7; no firm D call. CDR3 coding DNA: TGTGCCAGCAGCCAAGTTGACAAACCCTACGAGCAGTACTTC. As protein: CASSQVDKPYEQYF.